This TCR beta chain was recorded in a study of a mutant IDH1 vaccine in newly diagnosed glioma. Study information: Patients came in for eight vaccinations, in weeks 1, 3, 5, 7, 11, 15, 19 and 23. Radiotherapy alone preceded vaccination by 4-6 weeks; alternatively, vaccination started with temozolomide cycles. Previous treatment comprised radiotherapy, temozolomide, or both, mostly both. Whole-study findings and limits: Vaccination induced immune responses in about 92% of patients.

Time point here: week 11, during vaccination. Doses of 300 ug of mutant IDH1 20-mer peptide were given with topical imiquimod. This table comes from immunoSEQ multiplex PCR, and its TCRdb copy is limited to in-frame clones, with some not included. The sample lists about 66,000 clones; approximately 84% were seen once. To note about this clone: Its specificity is not known.

The germline V gene encodes CDR1 SGHDT and CDR2 YYEEEE. The trim removed 4 bases at V and 5 bases at J, leaving 12 bases unmatched. The CDR3 totals 15 residues. The source of this sequence is a woman between 45 and 60 years old with glioma. V and J are TRBV5-6 and TRBJ2-7; TRBD1 aligns across 7 bases. Source: PBMCs, taken from a glioma patient whose treatment included an IDH1 peptide vaccine. CDR3 region: CASSGNRGIGDEQYF. The DNA of the CDR3 is TGTGCCAGCAGCGGAAACAGGGGAATTGGAGACGAGCAGTACTTC.